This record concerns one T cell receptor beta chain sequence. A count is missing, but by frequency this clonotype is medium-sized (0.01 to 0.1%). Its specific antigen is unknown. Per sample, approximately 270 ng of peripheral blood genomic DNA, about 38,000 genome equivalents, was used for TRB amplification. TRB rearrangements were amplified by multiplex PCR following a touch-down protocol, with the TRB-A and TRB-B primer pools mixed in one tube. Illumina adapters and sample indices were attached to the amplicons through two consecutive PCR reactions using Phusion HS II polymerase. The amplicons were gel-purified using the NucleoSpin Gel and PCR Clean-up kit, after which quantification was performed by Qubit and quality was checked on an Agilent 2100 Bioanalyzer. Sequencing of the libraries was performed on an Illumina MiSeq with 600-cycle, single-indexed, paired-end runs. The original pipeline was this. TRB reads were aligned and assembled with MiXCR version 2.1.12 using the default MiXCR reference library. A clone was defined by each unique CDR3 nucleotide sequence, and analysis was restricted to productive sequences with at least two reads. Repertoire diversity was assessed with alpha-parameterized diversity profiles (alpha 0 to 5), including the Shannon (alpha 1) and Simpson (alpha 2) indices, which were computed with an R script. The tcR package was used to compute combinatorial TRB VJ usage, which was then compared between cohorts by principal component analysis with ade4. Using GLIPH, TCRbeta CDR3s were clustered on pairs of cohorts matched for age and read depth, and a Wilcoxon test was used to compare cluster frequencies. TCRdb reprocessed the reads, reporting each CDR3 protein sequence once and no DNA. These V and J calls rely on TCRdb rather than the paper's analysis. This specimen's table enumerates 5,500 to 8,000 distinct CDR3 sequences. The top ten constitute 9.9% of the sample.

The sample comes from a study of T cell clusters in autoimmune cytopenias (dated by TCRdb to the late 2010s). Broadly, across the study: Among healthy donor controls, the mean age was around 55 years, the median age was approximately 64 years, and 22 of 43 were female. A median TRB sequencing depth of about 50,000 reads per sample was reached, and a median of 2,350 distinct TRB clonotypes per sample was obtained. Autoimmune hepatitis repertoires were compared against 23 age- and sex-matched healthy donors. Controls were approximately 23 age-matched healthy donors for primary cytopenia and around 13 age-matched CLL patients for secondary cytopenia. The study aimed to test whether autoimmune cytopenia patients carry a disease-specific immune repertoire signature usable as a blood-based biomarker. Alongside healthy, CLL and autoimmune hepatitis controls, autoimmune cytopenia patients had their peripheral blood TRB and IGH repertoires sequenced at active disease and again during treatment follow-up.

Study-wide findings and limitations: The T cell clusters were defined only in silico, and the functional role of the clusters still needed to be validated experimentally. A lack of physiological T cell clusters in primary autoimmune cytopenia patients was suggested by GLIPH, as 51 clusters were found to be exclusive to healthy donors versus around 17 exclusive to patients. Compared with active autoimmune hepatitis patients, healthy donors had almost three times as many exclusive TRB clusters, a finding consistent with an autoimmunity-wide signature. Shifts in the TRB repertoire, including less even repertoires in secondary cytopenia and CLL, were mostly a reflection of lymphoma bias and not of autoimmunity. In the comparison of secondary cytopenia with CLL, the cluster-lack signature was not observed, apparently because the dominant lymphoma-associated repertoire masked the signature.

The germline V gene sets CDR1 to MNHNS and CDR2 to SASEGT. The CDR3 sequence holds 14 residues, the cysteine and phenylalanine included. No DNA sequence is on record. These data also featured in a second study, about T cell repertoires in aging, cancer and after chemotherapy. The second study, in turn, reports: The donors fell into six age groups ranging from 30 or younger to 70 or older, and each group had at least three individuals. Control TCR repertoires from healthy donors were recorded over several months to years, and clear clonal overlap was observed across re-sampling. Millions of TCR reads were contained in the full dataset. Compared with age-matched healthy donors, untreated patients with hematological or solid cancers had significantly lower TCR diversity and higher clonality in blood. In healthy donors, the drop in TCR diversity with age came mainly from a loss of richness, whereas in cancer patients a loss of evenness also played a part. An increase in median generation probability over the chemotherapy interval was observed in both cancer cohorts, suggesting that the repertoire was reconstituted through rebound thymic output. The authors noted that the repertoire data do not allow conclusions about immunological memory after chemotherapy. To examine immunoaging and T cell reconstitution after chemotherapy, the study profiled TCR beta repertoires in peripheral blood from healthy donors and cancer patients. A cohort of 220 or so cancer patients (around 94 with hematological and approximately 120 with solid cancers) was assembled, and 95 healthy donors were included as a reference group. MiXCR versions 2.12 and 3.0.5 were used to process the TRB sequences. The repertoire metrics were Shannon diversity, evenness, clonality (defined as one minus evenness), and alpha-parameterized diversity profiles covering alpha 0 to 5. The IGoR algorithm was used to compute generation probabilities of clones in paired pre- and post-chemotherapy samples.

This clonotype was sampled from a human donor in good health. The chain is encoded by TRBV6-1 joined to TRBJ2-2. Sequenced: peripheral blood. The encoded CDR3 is CASSVGFNTGELFF.